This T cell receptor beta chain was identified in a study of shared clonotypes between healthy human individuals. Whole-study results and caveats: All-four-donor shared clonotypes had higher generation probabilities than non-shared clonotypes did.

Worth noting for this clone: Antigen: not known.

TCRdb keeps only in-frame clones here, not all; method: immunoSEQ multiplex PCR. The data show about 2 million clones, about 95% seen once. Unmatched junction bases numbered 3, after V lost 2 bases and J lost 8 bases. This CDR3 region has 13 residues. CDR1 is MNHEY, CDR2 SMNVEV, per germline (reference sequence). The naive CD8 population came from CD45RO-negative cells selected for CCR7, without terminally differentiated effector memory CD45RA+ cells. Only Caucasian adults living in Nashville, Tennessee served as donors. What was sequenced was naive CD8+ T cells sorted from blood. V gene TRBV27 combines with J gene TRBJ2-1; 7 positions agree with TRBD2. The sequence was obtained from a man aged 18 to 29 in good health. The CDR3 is CASSLGAGDEQFF. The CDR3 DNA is TGTGCCAGCAGTTTAGGTGCGGGGGATGAGCAGTTCTTC.